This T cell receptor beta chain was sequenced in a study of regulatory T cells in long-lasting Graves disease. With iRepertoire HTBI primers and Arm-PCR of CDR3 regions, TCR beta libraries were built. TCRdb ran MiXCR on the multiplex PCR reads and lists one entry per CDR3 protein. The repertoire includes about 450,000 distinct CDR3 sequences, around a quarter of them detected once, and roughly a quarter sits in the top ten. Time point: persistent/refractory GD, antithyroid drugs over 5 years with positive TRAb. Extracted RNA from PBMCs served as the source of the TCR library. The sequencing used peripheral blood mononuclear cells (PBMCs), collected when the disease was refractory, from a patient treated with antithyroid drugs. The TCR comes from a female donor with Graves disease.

This CDR3 is CASSETGPWEKLFF. CDR3 coding DNA: TGTGCCAGCAGTGAGACAGGGCCGTGGGAAAAACTGTTTTTT. The chain has TRBV2 and TRBJ1-4; 7 nucleotides line up with TRBD1. Germline CDR1 is SNHLY and CDR2 is FYNNEI. The V and J ends lost 3 bases and 8 bases, in that order; junction bases with no gene match: 6. The CDR3 covers 14 residues.